This T cell receptor beta chain originates from a study of shared clonotypes between healthy human individuals (dated by TCRdb to 2020 to 2022). Concerning the study at large: A few men and two women, aged 18 to 49 years, made up the cohort. Libraries were prepared and TCR repertoires were sequenced by different laboratories using diverse techniques, in order to increase sequencing depth and limit assay-specific biases. Per donor, leukapheresis produced somewhere between about 0.9 and 9 billion PBMCs. For each donor, three plates each were used for CD4 naive and CD4 memory, two plates were used for CD8 naive, and one plate was used for CD8 memory. The study deeply sequenced blood TCR repertoires of about 5 healthy adults to estimate repertoire size and the extent of clonotype sharing between individuals. Summary of the overall study and its limitations: Even with the large sequencing depth, rarefaction of the sorted-subset datasets indicated that sequencing was incomplete. Naive subsets generally had larger estimated clonotype richness than memory subsets. Roughly 5% of naive CD4, 3% to 4% of naive CD8, roughly 2.4% of memory CD4, and approximately 0.4% of memory CD8 clonotypes were shared across a few donors. Clonotypes shared by all four sorted-subset donors showed higher generation probabilities than non-shared clonotypes. Pairwise subsampling led to the expectation that sequencing depth would affect the degree of clonotype sharing among donors. The genetic and exposure-history diversity represented was limited by the small number of donors. Only blood was sampled, and tissue TCR repertoires likely differ from those in blood.

Regarding this clone: The target of this receptor is not known. No per-base quality is available; no much larger clone lies one base away.

The germline V gene supplies CDR1 MNHEY and CDR2 SVGAGI. The cysteine opens and the phenylalanine closes a CDR3 of 14 amino acids. Just the 42-base CDR3 DNA is kept, in frame starting at base 1. V was cut back by 5 bases and J by 0 bases, leaving a gap of 5 bases between them. Donors were healthy HIV-negative adults with no recently reported acute infections or vaccinations. Every donor was a Caucasian adult living in Nashville, Tennessee, USA. CD4+ T cells were enriched by magnetic negative selection, after which naive cells were positively selected on CD45RA and the negative fraction was taken as the memory subset. Blood was collected by leukapheresis, and PBMCs were isolated by Ficoll-Histopaque density gradient centrifugation and then cryopreserved in liquid nitrogen vapor phase. Purity and quantity of every magnetically sorted T cell population were checked by analytical flow cytometry. Each sorted fraction had its genomic DNA isolated and then quantified by UV absorbance on a Nanodrop 2000c.

Using the deep immunoSEQ assay, TCR CDR3 regions were amplified from genomic DNA by multiplex PCR. Extracted genomic DNA from each cell subset was spread evenly across all wells of several immunoSEQ 96-well plates, with each plate serving as a replicate. Each replicate PCR for sorted subsets received about 220 ng genomic DNA, equal to about 30,000 T cell genomes. Purified libraries were measured with a Qubit 3.0 fluorometer, size-checked on a Bioanalyzer 2100, and measured again with the KAPA Library Quantification kit. Every immunoSEQ 96-well plate was sequenced on a separate single-read 150-cycle Illumina NextSeq 550 flow cell. The authors' pipeline ran thus. The immunoSEQ output contained only junctional sequences without quality scores, so filtering could not match that applied to full-length reads. Sequences were annotated with PyIR, a Python wrapper for IgBLAST v1.9, and V/J genes and CDR3 were assigned using IMGT germline references. Reads were removed for weak V/J assignments (E-value above 1e-6), missing CDR3, stop codons, out-of-frame junctions, or ambiguous translated residues. V3J clonotypes were defined by identical inferred V gene, J gene, and CDR3 amino acid sequence. The percentage overlap between two repertoires was calculated by dividing the number of shared unique clonotypes by the size of the smaller repertoire. RTK rarefaction, the Chao1 estimator, and Recon v2.1 estimates of unobserved clonotypes were used to assess repertoire richness. For all TCRbeta clonotypes obtained by the gDNA method from a handful of donors, generation probabilities were computed with OLGA. Imported from immuneACCESS, the table was reduced by TCRdb to in-frame sequences with V and J called. These copies leave out some clones; in studies compared against another copy, an unresolved V gene accounts for under half, and the cause of the remainder is not known. The DNA gave D and trimming, while V, J and clone size come from that table. For this sample the table gives about 980,000 clones, of which 60% to 85% were detected only once. The ten largest account for over 1.3% of the sample.

Recombination linked TRBV6-5 to TRBJ2-6, with the D gene call left open. Material: memory CD4+ T cells sorted from blood. Taken with the paper, the label for cell subset or site translates to: CD45RA-negative fraction. The receptor was isolated from a man aged 18 to 30 in good health. The nucleotide sequence is TGTGCCAGCAGTAGAAGCTCTGGGGCCAACGTCCTGACTTTC. Its product reads: CASSRSSGANVLTF.